These 32 T cell receptor beta chains originate from one sample sequenced in a study of beta chain features in type 1 diabetes. Isolated RNA was reverse transcribed in full, so expressed TCRB transcripts were sequenced. Sequencing was performed with immunoSEQ multiplex PCR; in TCRdb, only in-frame clones are kept and a portion is missing. In the table there are 300,000 or so clones, around 7.6% of which are singletons. The sequenced sample consisted of central memory CD4+ T cells from blood. The receptors were sampled from a woman aged 18-30 years in good health.

In its sample, this clone was seen a few times. The CDR3, as DNA: TGTGCCAGCAGACTTATATACAATGAGCAGTTCTTC. Amino acid sequence: CASRLIYNEQFF. The V and J genes are TRBV2 and TRBJ2-1; D unclear. The germline V gene has CDR1 SNHLY and CDR2 FYNNEI. The CDR3 contains 12 residues. Trimming pared 6 bases from V and 4 bases from J, leaving 7 bases between.

This clone was observed a handful of times. The rearrangement joins TRBV7-8 to TRBJ1-4, with 8 bases aligning to TRBD1. This CDR3 is built from 14 residues. The germline gives CDR1 SGHVS, CDR2 FQNEAQ. Trimming cost V 5 bases and J 7 bases; bases outside gene matches: 6. The CDR3 protein is CASSPTGAAEKLFF. In nucleotides, the CDR3 is TGTGCCAGCAGCCCGACAGGGGCAGCTGAAAAACTGTTTTTT.

This clone was found many times. In DNA, the CDR3 is TGTGCCAGCAGCTTAGGAGGGAGCCCTAGCAATGAGCAGTTCTTC. Its translation: CASSLGGSPSNEQFF. This sequence joins TRBV7-8 and TRBJ2-1, with a possible D match to TRBD2 (5 bases). In germline, CDR1 is SGHVS, CDR2 FQNEAQ. The V gene lost 1 base and the J gene lost 6 bases, with 13 bases spanning the gap. The CDR3 runs to 15 residues.

The chain recombines TRBV28 with TRBJ2-5; D is possibly TRBD2 (7 bases). Germline CDR1 MDHEN, CDR2 SYDVKM. The CDR3 is 14 residues long. The ends were cut back, 6 bases at V and 4 bases at J, with 15 bases in the middle. The CDR3 here is CASRHQGRGETQYF. As DNA, the CDR3 is TGTGCCAGCAGACACCAGGGGAGGGGAGAGACCCAGTACTTC.

This clone turned up a few times. This chain connects TRBV25-1 to TRBJ1-5; 11 nucleotides align to TRBD1. The germline gives CDR1 MGHDK, CDR2 SYGVNS. CDR3 length: 17 residues. Trimming removed 2 bases from V and 2 bases from J; junction bases left unmatched: 5. CDR3 bases: TGTGCCAGCAGTGAAGGACCGGGACAGGGGGGCAATCAGCCCCAGCATTTT. As protein: CASSEGPGQGGNQPQHF.

The genes are TRBV6-5 and TRBJ1-4, with 9 bases fitting TRBD1. Losses at the gene ends were 11 bases for V and 8 bases for J; bases not matched to a gene: 15. Germline CDR1 reads MNHEY; CDR2 reads SVGAGI. CDR3 length: 15 amino acids. CDR3 loop: CAAGITGGPREKLFF. CDR3 nucleotide sequence: TGTGCCGCCGGTATAACAGGGGGCCCAAGAGAAAAACTGTTTTTT.

The CDR3 is CASSKLDSGANVLTF. The CDR3, as DNA: TGTGCCAGCAGTAAACTAGACTCTGGGGCCAACGTCCTGACTTTC. The V and J genes are TRBV7-9 and TRBJ2-6, with a weak D call TRBD2 (5 bases). Germline loops: CDR1 SEHNR, CDR2 FQNEAQ (reference sequence). Trimming took 6 bases from V and 0 from J, leaving 9 bases between them. The CDR3 loop spans 15 amino acids.

This chain joins TRBV18 and TRBJ2-7; 7 bases align to TRBD1. V lost 1 base and J lost 5; bases outside the gene matches: 11. There are 16 residues in the CDR3. The germline V gene has CDR1 KGHSH and CDR2 LQKENI. For the CDR3, the DNA is TGTGCCAGCTCACCACACGGACAGGCCTCGGGGAACGAGCAGTACTTC. Amino acid sequence: CASSPHGQASGNEQYF.

Only a few counts were recorded for this clone. The gene calls are TRBV9 and TRBJ2-3, with D perhaps TRBD2 (6 bases). Germline-derived CDR1 and CDR2 are SGDLS and YYNGEE. Between the trimmed V and J ends, which lost 0 bases and 1 base, there was a span of 12 bases. The CDR3 length is 16 residues. The CDR3 region has the DNA TGTGCCAGCAGCGTAGCGCGCGGGACCGGCACAGATACGCAGTATTTT. Amino acids: CASSVARGTGTDTQYF.

This clone was counted between two and nine times. This sequence joins TRBV4-1 and TRBJ2-3, with D maybe TRBD2 (5 bases). Germline V lookup: CDR1 MGHRA, CDR2 YSYEKL. The CDR3 length is 16 residues. V lost 3 bases and J 7 bases, leaving 20 bases between the germline ends. The CDR3 sequence: CASSQYLAEGGNTQYF. The CDR3 DNA sequence: TGCGCCAGCAGCCAGTATCTAGCCGAGGGCGGAAATACGCAGTATTTT.

CDR3 in amino acids: CASSPPAGRWTEAFF. The DNA for the CDR3 is TGCGCCAGCAGCCCCCCGGCAGGGCGGTGGACTGAAGCTTTCTTT. The chain joins TRBV5-1 to TRBJ1-1; TRBD1 might be the D (5 bases). Germline-derived CDR1 and CDR2 are SGHRS and YFSETQ. V dropped 4 bases and J dropped 5 bases, with 18 bases sitting between them. The CDR3 is 15 residues long.

The V and J genes are TRBV5-4 and TRBJ2-3; TRBD2 matches at 8 bases. Germline CDR1 is SGHNT and CDR2 is YYREEE (reference sequence). There are 15 residues in the CDR3. V was clipped by 1 base and J by 3 bases; unmatched bases: 4. The CDR3 loop is CASSLKLAATDTQYF. For the CDR3, the DNA is TGTGCCAGCAGCTTGAAACTAGCGGCGACAGATACGCAGTATTTT.

V and J are TRBV6-1 and TRBJ2-5; D may be TRBD2 (6 bases). CDR3 length equals 14 residues. Trimming took 4 bases from V and 5 from J, leaving 14 bases between them. CDR1 is MNHNS, CDR2 SASEGT, per germline. The CDR3: CASSVVGGRETQYF. CDR3 in DNA: TGTGCCAGCAGTGTCGTGGGAGGACGGGAGACCCAGTACTTC.

This clone occurred many times. This sequence joins TRBV14 and TRBJ2-3; TRBD2 matches at 9 bases. Germline CDR1 is SGHDN and CDR2 is FVKESK. This CDR3 is 15 amino acids long. V was clipped by 3 bases and J by 1 base; unmatched bases: 2. The CDR3 nucleotides read TGTGCCAGCAGCCACTGGACTAGCGGCACAGATACGCAGTATTTT. As protein: CASSHWTSGTDTQYF. Together with reference TRBV14 and TRBJ2-3, the CDR3 gives the full variable domain: EAGVTQFPSHSVIEKGQTVTLRCDPISGHDNLYWYRRVMGKEIKFLLHFVKESKQDESGMPNNRFLAERTGGTYSTLKVQPAELEDSGVYFCASSHWTSGTDTQYFGPGTRLTVL.

V usage is TRBV28 and J usage is TRBJ1-3; 7 bases match TRBD1. Trimming removed 6 bases from V and 0 bases from J; junction bases left unmatched: 5. Per germline, CDR1 MDHEN and CDR2 SYDVKM. CDR3 size: 15 residues. Here the CDR3 reads CASSGDRYSGNTIYF. The DNA of the CDR3 is TGTGCCAGCAGCGGGGACAGATACTCTGGAAACACCATATATTTT.

This clone has just a few counts. The CDR3 coding sequence is TGTGCCAGCAGTCTTATGGTAGCGGGAACCGAGCAGTACTTC. This gives the protein CASSLMVAGTEQYF. The chain joins TRBV6-5 to TRBJ2-7; the match to TRBD2 covers 8 bases. V gave up 5 bases and J gave up 6 bases; unmatched junction bases: 9. The CDR3 extends over 14 amino acids. Germline lookup yields CDR1 MNHEY and CDR2 SVGAGI.

The rearrangement joins TRBV6-1 to TRBJ1-2; D remains unclear. Trimming pared 8 bases from V and 4 bases from J, leaving 11 bases between. The CDR3 is made up of 12 amino acids. Germline CDR1 MNHNS, CDR2 SASEGT. The CDR3 region has the DNA TGTGCCAGCTTCAGTACGCTCTATGGCTACACCTTC. This gives the protein CASFSTLYGYTF.

This chain links TRBV19 with TRBJ2-3; possibly TRBD1 or TRBD2 for D (5 bases each). This CDR3 comprises 13 residues. Germline assignment: CDR1 LNHDA and CDR2 SQIVND (reference sequence). The V end lost 6 bases, the J end lost 1 base, and 8 bases lay between the germline ends. Here the CDR3 DNA reads TGTGCCAGTAGGGGGACCGGCACAGATACGCAGTATTTT. It encodes CASRGTGTDTQYF.

This clone occurred a few times. As DNA, the CDR3 is TGTGCCAGCAGTGAAAGTCGACAGGGCTTGCGCAATCAGCCCCAGCATTTT. It is translated as CASSESRQGLRNQPQHF. V usage is TRBV6-1 and J usage is TRBJ1-5, with 7 bases identical to TRBD1. Per the germline V gene, CDR1 is MNHNS and CDR2 is SASEGT. The J segment lost 2 bases and the V segment lost 2 bases, leaving 9 bases of the junction unmatched. The CDR3 totals 17 residues.

The table lists this clone with a few counts. The chain links TRBV25-1 to TRBJ2-5; tentative D call: TRBD1 (6 bases). Per the germline V gene, CDR1 is MGHDK and CDR2 is SYGVNS. This CDR3 spans 15 amino acids. V lost 4 bases and J 2 bases, leaving 14 bases between the germline ends. CDR3 loop: CASSALRDNQETQYF. The CDR3 nucleotides read TGTGCCAGCAGTGCTCTCCGGGACAATCAAGAGACCCAGTACTTC.

V and J are TRBV6-5 and TRBJ2-7; 10 bases are shared with TRBD1. Germline CDR1 reads MNHEY; CDR2 reads SVGAGI. The CDR3 extends over 13 amino acids. Trimming cost V 5 bases and J 6 bases; bases outside gene matches: 4. The DNA of the CDR3 is TGTGCCAGCAGTCTCGGGACAGGGGCCGAGCAGTACTTC. It encodes CASSLGTGAEQYF.

Notes on this clone: The same CDR3 can be traced to other DNA sequences in this sample. The chain recombines TRBV5-6 with TRBJ2-4; D is unclear. CDR1 is SGHDT, CDR2 YYEEEE, per germline. The V gene lost 0 bases and the J gene lost 1 base, with 5 bases spanning the gap. The CDR3 spans 14 residues. CDR3 amino acids: CASSLGSAKNIQYF. The DNA for the CDR3 is TGTGCCAGCAGCTTGGGCAGTGCCAAAAACATTCAGTACTTC.

The genes are TRBV28 and TRBJ1-5; D is unclear. V lost 4 bases to trimming and J lost 6 bases, with 10 bases between them. The CDR3 runs to 13 residues. Germline loops: CDR1 MDHEN, CDR2 SYDVKM. CDR3 in DNA: TGTGCCAGCAGTTATGTCATCGTTCAGCCCCAGCATTTT. As protein: CASSYVIVQPQHF.

This chain joins TRBV14 and TRBJ2-7, with D possibly matching TRBD2 (5 bases). The germline CDR1 and CDR2 sequences are SGHDN and FVKESK. There are 14 residues in the CDR3. The V end was cut by 4 bases, the J end by 3 bases, with 13 bases between. The CDR3 region is CASSLRPGSYEQYF. The CDR3 region has the DNA TGTGCCAGCAGCCTCCGCCCTGGGAGCTACGAGCAGTACTTC. Supplemented by reference TRBV14 and TRBJ2-7, the full variable domain reads EAGVTQFPSHSVIEKGQTVTLRCDPISGHDNLYWYRRVMGKEIKFLLHFVKESKQDESGMPNNRFLAERTGGTYSTLKVQPAELEDSGVYFCASSLRPGSYEQYFGPGTRLTVT.

This CDR3 is CASSSGLKYNEQFF. In DNA, the CDR3 is TGTGCCAGCAGCTCGGGACTAAAATACAATGAGCAGTTCTTC. The rearrangement uses TRBV5-4 and TRBJ2-1, with 7 bases fitting TRBD2. Germline V CDR1 and CDR2: SGHNT, YYREEE (reference sequence). The CDR3 loop spans 14 amino acids. The V and J ends lost 3 bases and 4 bases, in that order; junction bases with no gene match: 4.

In this sample, this clone turned up many times. The chain is built from TRBV18 and TRBJ2-1; D is possibly TRBD2 (6 bases). The V end lost 6 bases, the J end lost 7 bases, and 16 bases lay between the germline ends. There are 14 residues in the CDR3. Germline V CDR1 and CDR2: KGHSH, LQKENI. The CDR3 reads CASSVFGTSNEQFF. The CDR3 DNA reads TGTGCCAGCTCGGTTTTTGGGACTTCGAATGAGCAGTTCTTC.

This clone was detected a few times. The gene calls are TRBV29-1 and TRBJ2-2, with D possibly being TRBD2 (6 bases). V lost 6 bases, J lost 4 bases, and 21 bases lay in between. Germline V gene lookup returns CDR1 SQVTM and CDR2 ANQGSEA. This CDR3 region has 16 residues. The CDR3 loop reads CSVGPSGSFITGELFF. DNA of the CDR3: TGCAGCGTGGGTCCATCCGGGAGTTTCATCACCGGGGAGCTGTTTTTT.

Only a few counts were recorded for this clone. The rearrangement links TRBV5-5 to TRBJ2-7; 8 bases align to TRBD1. The CDR3 sequence is 17 residues long. After removal of 0 bases from V and 0 bases from J, the junction contained 8 bases not matched to a gene. The germline V gene encodes CDR1 SGHKS and CDR2 YYEKEE (reference sequence). The CDR3, as DNA: TGTGCCAGCAGCTTGGGCAGGGGGCCTCCAAGCTCCTACGAGCAGTACTTC. It yields the protein CASSLGRGPPSSYEQYF.

The sample holds one count of this clone. Written as DNA, the CDR3 is TGTGCCAGCATTGATACGCCGAGGAAGGACAATCAGCCCCAGCATTTT. Protein sequence: CASIDTPRKDNQPQHF. J is TRBJ1-5 and V is TRBV28; D gene uncertain. There are 16 residues in the CDR3. Trimming removed 7 bases from V and 3 bases from J, with 19 bases in between. Germline assignment: CDR1 MDHEN and CDR2 SYDVKM.

This clone was observed a handful of times. At the DNA level, this CDR3 is encoded by other sequences in the same sample as well. The chain is built from TRBV15 and TRBJ2-1; possible D gene TRBD2, 6 bases. V was cut by 0 bases and J by 8 bases, with 11 bases left in between. The CDR3 runs 14 residues. CDR1 is LNHNV, CDR2 YYDKDF, per germline (reference sequence). The CDR3 DNA reads TGTGCCACCAGCAGAGAAGGGGCGGGGCATGAGCAGTTCTTC. Residues: CATSREGAGHEQFF. The full variable domain, with the rest looked up from reference TRBV15 and TRBJ2-1, is DAMVIQNPRYQVTQFGKPVTLSCSQTLNHNVMYWYQQKSSQAPKLLFHYYDKDFNNEADTPDNFQSRRPNTSFCFLDIRSPGLGDTAMYLCATSREGAGHEQFFGPGTRLTVL.

This clone occurred a few times. Mismatch with germline at one junction end may stem from a read error. The V gene is TRBV7-9, the J gene TRBJ2-1; D not certain. This CDR3 is 14 amino acids long. Germline values: CDR1 SEHNR, CDR2 FQNEAQ (reference sequence). This CDR3 is CASSLEGYHPLLLF. CDR3 DNA: TGTGCCAGCAGCTTAGAAGGATATCACCCCCTCCTGCTCTTC.

There are a few counts of this clone. V is TRBV7-9 and J is TRBJ2-3; no firm D call. In germline, CDR1 is SEHNR, CDR2 FQNEAQ (reference sequence). Trimming removed 6 bases from V and 2 bases from J, with 12 bases in between. The CDR3 sequence is 14 residues long. CDR3 in DNA: TGTGCCAGCAGGCCAAAAGAGCACACAGATACGCAGTATTTT. Amino acids: CASRPKEHTDTQYF.